This T cell receptor beta chain originates from a study of T cells after yellow fever vaccination. The study, taken as a whole, reports: Clonotypes shared by both compartments, CD4 and CD8, made up a small share.

The authors made TCR cDNA by 5'RACE template switching, adding a universal primer site and UMIs. One entry per CDR3 protein, called by TCRdb with MiXCR from the 5' RACE reads. In the table there are around 350,000 distinct CDR3 sequences, about 9.9% of which are singletons. This clonotype was detected only a few times. Its target is unknown. With 5 bases clipped from V and 6 bases from J, the junction kept 4 bases outside the gene matches. This CDR3 has 14 residues. The TCR comes from a man younger than 35 who received the YFV17D yellow fever vaccine. The sequenced sample was PBMCs, obtained on the day of the first yellow fever vaccination. The chain has TRBV12-3 or TRBV12-4 and TRBJ2-2, with 9 bases lining up with TRBD2. The CDR3 DNA follows: TGTGCCAGCAGTCCTCGGACTAGCGCCGGGGAGCTGTTTTTT. It yields the protein CASSPRTSAGELFF.